The 29 T cell receptor beta chains listed next were all sequenced from one sample in a study of T cell clones after liver transplantation. TCRdb keeps only in-frame clones here, not all; method: immunoSEQ multiplex PCR. Of 55,000 to 80,000 clones in the sample, under 95% were seen once. Sequenced material: CD4+ T cells from blood, taken before liver transplant. The source of these receptors is a human donor who received a liver transplant.

V is TRBV23-1 and J is TRBJ2-5; D is possibly TRBD1 or TRBD2 (5 bases each). TRBV23-1 is known as an ORF, though its function is uncertain. This CDR3 contains 14 residues. Trimming left V 6 bases short and J 0 bases short, with 11 bases between. DNA for the CDR3: TGCGCCAGCAGCCCGGGACGCCACCAAGAGACCCAGTACTTC. This gives the protein CASSPGRHQETQYF.

This clone was picked up a small number of times. The V and J genes are TRBV7-8 and TRBJ1-5; 9 bases are a match to TRBD1. Germline V gene lookup returns CDR1 SGHVS and CDR2 FQNEAQ. The CDR3 has 14 amino acids. Trimming took 6 bases from V and 3 from J; bases not matched to a gene: 3. The chain's CDR3 is CASSTGGVNQPQHF. The CDR3 coding sequence is TGTGCCAGCAGTACAGGGGGCGTCAATCAGCCCCAGCATTTT.

This rearrangement joins TRBV6-1 to TRBJ2-1; D uncertain. CDR1 and CDR2 from the germline V gene are MNHNS and SASEGT. Deletions cut 5 bases from V and 8 bases from J, with 10 bases between. There are 12 residues in the CDR3. DNA of the CDR3: TGTGCCAGCAGTAGGAGTGGGGATGAGCAGTTCTTC. This translates into CASSRSGDEQFF.

This clone appeared once. This chain links TRBV28 with TRBJ2-7, with TRBD1 matching 9 bases. V lost 5 bases, J lost 4 bases, and 3 bases stayed unmatched. The V gene's germline CDR1 is MDHEN and CDR2 SYDVKM. This CDR3 spans 13 amino acids. The CDR3 sequence is CASSLDRGYEQYF. The CDR3 DNA reads TGTGCCAGCAGTCTTGACAGGGGGTACGAGCAGTACTTC.

CDR3 DNA: TGTGCCAGCAGCCCAGGGGACAGGGGGGATGAAGCTTTCTTT. As protein: CASSPGDRGDEAFF. V gene TRBV7-9 combines with J gene TRBJ1-1; 11 nucleotides align to TRBD1. The germline CDR1 and CDR2 sequences are SEHNR and FQNEAQ (reference sequence). With 5 bases clipped from V and 7 bases from J, the junction kept 6 bases outside the gene matches. The CDR3 has 14 residues.

This CDR3 reads CASSTGTLDTQYF. The DNA of the CDR3 is TGTGCCAGCAGCACCGGGACTTTAGATACGCAGTATTTT. V usage is TRBV6-4 and J usage is TRBJ2-3, with a weak D call TRBD2 (6 bases). This CDR3 is built from 13 residues. V gave up 6 bases and J gave up 5 bases, with 12 bases separating them. Germline CDR1 is MRHNA and CDR2 is SNTAGT.

This sequence joins TRBV28 and TRBJ2-2, with TRBD1 matching over 12 bases. This CDR3 is built from 16 residues. With V trimmed by 5 bases and J by 0 bases, 1 base remained unmatched. CDR1 and CDR2 (germline): MDHEN, SYDVKM. The CDR3 spells CASSGTGGANTGELFF. CDR3 in DNA: TGTGCCAGCAGTGGGACAGGGGGCGCGAACACCGGGGAGCTGTTTTTT.

The V call is TRBV30, the J call TRBJ1-2; tentatively, D is TRBD1 (6 bases). Trimming removed 3 bases at V and 6 bases at J, with 23 bases between. The CDR3 extends over 16 amino acids. Looked up from germline, CDR1 is GTSNPN and CDR2 is SVGIG (reference sequence). CDR3 sequence reads: CAWRLNRRQASNGYTF. In nucleotides, the CDR3 is TGTGCCTGGAGACTAAACAGAAGACAGGCTTCAAATGGCTACACCTTC.

The V gene is TRBV5-1, the J gene TRBJ2-1, with TRBD2 matching over 10 bases. Germline CDR1 reads SGHRS; CDR2 reads YFSETQ. The CDR3 extends over 15 amino acids. Trimming at V came to 0 bases and at J to 6 bases, leaving 3 bases not matched to a gene. The CDR3 protein is CASSLGLAGTNEQFF. CDR3 in DNA: TGCGCCAGCAGCTTGGGACTAGCGGGTACCAATGAGCAGTTCTTC.

This clone was counted once. V gene TRBV11-3 combines with J gene TRBJ2-1; 9 bases agree with TRBD1. The V segment lost 5 bases and the J segment 9 bases; nucleotides outside the gene matches: 14. CDR1 and CDR2 (germline): SGHNT, YENEEA. CDR3 length equals 16 residues. CDR3 in DNA: TGTGCCAGCAGCCCCCGGTATGGACAGGGGAGAGGTGAGCAGTTCTTC. Protein product: CASSPRYGQGRGEQFF.

This clone was detected once. V gene TRBV30 combines with J gene TRBJ2-7; TRBD2 matches 7 bases. Germline lookup yields CDR1 GTSNPN and CDR2 SVGIG (reference sequence). The junction had 8 bases not matched to a gene; V was cut back by 3 bases and J by 3 bases. This CDR3 has 14 amino acids. CDR3 protein: CAWRPAGTHYEQYF. CDR3 nucleotides: TGTGCCTGGAGGCCAGCGGGAACCCACTACGAGCAGTACTTC.

The rearrangement links TRBV5-6 to TRBJ2-1, with D perhaps matching TRBD1 (6 bases). This CDR3 contains 15 residues. V was cut by 5 bases and J by 0 bases, with 12 bases left in between. Per germline, CDR1 SGHDT and CDR2 YYEEEE. For the CDR3, the DNA is TGTGCCAGCAGAGGGACACTAAGCTCCTACAATGAGCAGTTCTTC. Protein: CASRGTLSSYNEQFF. The full variable domain, rest sourced from reference TRBV5-6 and TRBJ2-1, is DAGVTQSPTHLIKTRGQQVTLRCSPKSGHDTVSWYQQALGQGPQFIFQYYEEEERQRGNFPDRFSGHQFPNYSSELNVNALLLGDSALYLCASRGTLSSYNEQFFGPGTRLTVL.

The chain employs TRBV28 and TRBJ2-7; tentative D call: TRBD1 (6 bases). The CDR3 runs to 13 residues. V shed 6 bases and J shed 5 bases, with 14 bases lying between them. Germline-derived CDR1 and CDR2 are MDHEN and SYDVKM. The CDR3 DNA follows: TGTGCCAGCAGCCTAATACAGGGTAACGAGCAGTACTTC. Its protein is CASSLIQGNEQYF. Based on the CDR3 plus reference TRBV28 and TRBJ2-7, the full variable domain is DVKVTQSSRYLVKRTGEKVFLECVQDMDHENMFWYRQDPGLGLRLIYFSYDVKMKEKGDIPEGYSVSREKKERFSLILESASTNQTSMYLCASSLIQGNEQYFGPGTRLTVT.

The CDR3 is CASSVGQGPNEKLFF. The CDR3 DNA follows: TGTGCCAGCAGCGTTGGACAGGGGCCTAATGAAAAACTGTTTTTT. This chain connects TRBV5-5 to TRBJ1-4; TRBD1 agrees at 9 bases. Losses at the gene ends were 4 bases for V and 3 bases for J; bases not matched to a gene: 4. This CDR3 has 15 amino acids. CDR1 is SGHKS and CDR2 is YYEKEE in the germline V gene (reference sequence). The full variable domain, its missing parts supplied by reference TRBV5-5 and TRBJ1-4, is DAGVTQSPTHLIKTRGQQVTLRCSPISGHKSVSWYQQVLGQGPQFIFQYYEKEERGRGNFPDRFSARQFPNYSSELNVNALLLGDSALYLCASSVGQGPNEKLFFGSGTQLSVL.

This clone was seen just once. This chain uses TRBV6-1 with TRBJ1-5, with D possibly matching TRBD1 (5 bases). CDR3 length equals 15 residues. In germline, CDR1 is MNHNS, CDR2 SASEGT. V lost 7 bases and J 1 base, leaving 14 bases between the germline ends. Here the CDR3 DNA reads TGTGCCAGCAACTTGGCCGGGACCAGCAATCAGCCCCAGCATTTT. Encoded protein: CASNLAGTSNQPQHF.

The chain links TRBV15 to TRBJ2-7; TRBD2 matches at 9 bases. The V and J ends lost 0 bases and 5 bases, in that order; junction bases with no gene match: 5. This CDR3 comprises 15 residues. Germline loops: CDR1 LNHNV, CDR2 YYDKDF (reference sequence). Written as DNA, the CDR3 is TGTGCCACCAGCAGAGATTATAGCGGGAGAGACGAGCAGTACTTC. Translated: CATSRDYSGRDEQYF. Full variable domain (missing parts from reference TRBV15 and TRBJ2-7): DAMVIQNPRYQVTQFGKPVTLSCSQTLNHNVMYWYQQKSSQAPKLLFHYYDKDFNNEADTPDNFQSRRPNTSFCFLDIRSPGLGDTAMYLCATSRDYSGRDEQYFGPGTRLTVT.

As DNA, the CDR3 is TGTGCCAGCAGCTTGGCCGGGACCCTCTACGAGCAGTACTTC. Encoded protein: CASSLAGTLYEQYF. The chain carries TRBV13 and TRBJ2-7; D could derive from TRBD1 or TRBD2 (5 bases each). CDR3 size: 14 residues. Germline loops: CDR1 PRHDT, CDR2 FYEKMQ (reference sequence). V was shortened by 3 bases and J by 3 bases, with 12 bases between the two germline ends.

V gene TRBV9 combines with J gene TRBJ2-3; 7 nucleotides align to TRBD2. CDR3 length: 16 residues. Germline CDR1 reads SGDLS; CDR2 reads YYNGEE. Trimming cost V 4 bases and J 2 bases; bases outside gene matches: 10. The CDR3 bases are TGTGCCAGCAGCCCCTATGGGGGGGATAACACAGATACGCAGTATTTT. Protein sequence: CASSPYGGDNTDTQYF. The whole variable domain, filled in from reference TRBV9 and TRBJ2-3, reads DSGVTQTPKHLITATGQRVTLRCSPRSGDLSVYWYQQSLDQGLQFLIQYYNGEERAKGNILERFSAQQFPDLHSELNLSSLELGDSALYFCASSPYGGDNTDTQYFGPGTRLTVL.

The chain links TRBV11-2 to TRBJ2-1; TRBD2 matches 12 bases. The CDR3 length is 17 residues. The germline CDR1 and CDR2 sequences are SGHAT and FQNNGV. Germline trimming cut 4 bases from V and 5 bases from J; bases unmatched to any gene: 9. The CDR3 loop reads CASSSRTSGTTHNEQFF. DNA for the CDR3: TGTGCCAGCAGCTCCCGGACTAGCGGGACCACTCACAATGAGCAGTTCTTC.

The chain carries TRBV19 and TRBJ2-1; a possible D gene is TRBD1 (6 bases). The CDR3 runs 14 residues. Germline values: CDR1 LNHDA, CDR2 SQIVND (reference sequence). Deletions cut 5 bases from V and 7 bases from J, with 15 bases between. DNA for the CDR3: TGTGCCAGTAGTGCCGGGACAACCACAAATGAGCAGTTCTTC. This sequence encodes CASSAGTTTNEQFF. Filled out from reference TRBV19 and TRBJ2-1, the complete variable domain reads DGGITQSPKYLFRKEGQNVTLSCEQNLNHDAMYWYRQDPGQGLRLIYYSQIVNDFQKGDIAEGYSVSREKKESFPLTVTSAQKNPTAFYLCASSAGTTTNEQFFGPGTRLTVL.

The chain is built from TRBV9 and TRBJ2-1, with a possible D match to TRBD2 (5 bases). V was shortened by 0 bases and J by 4 bases, with 11 bases between the two germline ends. Per the germline V gene, CDR1 is SGDLS and CDR2 is YYNGEE. CDR3 length: 15 amino acids. DNA for the CDR3: TGTGCCAGCAGCGTAGAGCCCGGGGTGTACAATGAGCAGTTCTTC. It codes for CASSVEPGVYNEQFF.

The V call is TRBV7-8, the J call TRBJ2-7; 8 positions agree with TRBD2. CDR1 is SGHVS, CDR2 FQNEAQ, per germline. CDR3 length equals 18 residues. J was trimmed by 4 bases and V by 3 bases; bases with no gene match: 17. This CDR3 reads CASSFGGAGRDFDYEQYF. The CDR3 DNA is TGTGCCAGCAGCTTCGGGGGGGCTGGCAGGGACTTCGATTACGAGCAGTACTTC.

The chain couples TRBV5-8 to TRBJ1-1; 7 bases agree with TRBD1. This CDR3 has 15 amino acids. The V gene's germline CDR1 is SGHTS and CDR2 YDEGEE. V was pared by 4 bases and J by 11 bases, with 17 bases of the junction left unmatched. The DNA of the CDR3 is TGTGCCAGCAGCCGAGGGGGGTTACTTGAACAGGGGGCTTTCTTT. As protein: CASSRGGLLEQGAFF.

The J gene is TRBJ2-3, the V gene TRBV30, with TRBD2 identical over 9 bases. The CDR3 covers 13 residues. Per germline, CDR1 GTSNPN and CDR2 SVGIG (reference sequence). Trimming took 2 bases from V and 4 from J; bases not matched to a gene: 1. For the CDR3, the DNA is TGTGCCTGGAGTCAGCGGGGGGCAGATACGCAGTATTTT. It yields the protein CAWSQRGADTQYF.

The genes are TRBV7-3 and TRBJ2-7, with 7 bases fitting TRBD2. CDR3 length: 14 amino acids. V was pared by 2 bases and J by 3 bases, with 4 bases of the junction left unmatched. The V gene's germline CDR1 is SGHTA and CDR2 FQGTGA. CDR3 in amino acids: CASSLEAGNYEQYF. CDR3 in DNA: TGTGCCAGCAGCTTAGAAGCGGGAAACTACGAGCAGTACTTC.

In this sample, this clone turned up once. The chain uses TRBV19 and TRBJ1-3; D is perhaps TRBD1 (5 bases). Germline V gene lookup returns CDR1 LNHDA and CDR2 SQIVND (reference sequence). Trimming removed 3 bases from V and 2 bases from J, with 11 bases in between. CDR3 length: 15 amino acids. This CDR3 is CASSIKSGPGNTIYF. DNA of the CDR3: TGTGCCAGTAGTATTAAGTCAGGGCCTGGAAACACCATATATTTT.

J is TRBJ2-3 and V is TRBV6-5; D gene ambiguous. The CDR3 has 14 residues. V gave up 2 bases and J gave up 3 bases, with 9 bases separating them. Germline CDR1 reads MNHEY; CDR2 reads SVGAGI. The CDR3 here is CASSYGPWTDTQYF. The CDR3 region has the DNA TGTGCCAGCAGTTACGGCCCATGGACAGATACGCAGTATTTT.

This chain links TRBV7-2 with TRBJ2-7; D gene uncertain. CDR3 length: 15 residues. Per germline, CDR1 SGHTA and CDR2 FQGNSA. Trimming left V 3 bases short and J 2 bases short, with 14 bases between. CDR3 in DNA: TGTGCCAGCAGCTTTGTTCCCCTACCAACCTACGAGCAGTACTTC. Its protein is CASSFVPLPTYEQYF.

The chain couples TRBV6-1 to TRBJ2-1; D gene uncertain. Germline assignment: CDR1 MNHNS and CDR2 SASEGT. The CDR3 is 12 residues long. The V and J ends lost 3 bases and 3 bases respectively, with 3 bases between them. The CDR3 DNA sequence: TGTGCCAGCAGTGAGAACTACAATGAGCAGTTCTTC. Encoded protein: CASSENYNEQFF.